The clone carrying this TCR beta chain has at least ten counts. Bulk libraries came from a prior protocol with listed TCR primers. One entry per CDR3 protein, called by TCRdb with MiXCR from the PCR reads. The sample holds a few hundred thousand distinct CDR3 sequences, under 30% seen once. The germline CDR1 and CDR2 sequences are KGHSH and LQKENI. The trim removed 5 bases at V and 0 bases at J, leaving 1 base unmatched. The CDR3 has 13 residues. RNA fractions of 10%, 30% or 50% and roughly 19,000 to 1,000,000 sorted cells were the source of naive CD8 libraries. Sorting captured naive CD8 T cells as CD8+CD4-CCR7+CD45RA+. This sample is part of a study of molecular identifiers for immune sequencing clone quantification. Study summary: Four of five splits of RNA from 20,000 or 100,000 naive CD8 cells were sequenced in replicates.

The sample taken for sequencing was naive CD8+ T cells from blood, with Jurkat cell RNA spiked in. Described subset: FACS-sorted CD8+CD4-CCR7+CD45RA+ naive T cells. The sequence was obtained from a human donor in good health. Some libraries in this study had Jurkat cell RNA spiked in. The genes are TRBV18 and TRBJ2-7; 7 nucleotides align to TRBD1. The CDR3 protein is CASSDRASYEQYF. The CDR3 DNA reads as TGTGCCAGCTCAGACAGGGCCTCCTACGAGCAGTACTTC.